The clone carrying this T cell receptor beta chain was seen only a few times. The antigen is undetermined. This record comes from a study of vaccination and CD4 T cells after COVID-19. Study-wide background: Of the convalescent patients, who were SARS-CoV-2 positive by nasal swab PCR, fewer than 10 had mild and one severe disease. From HCoV-229E, HCoV-OC43, HCoV-NL63 and SARS-CoV-2, overlapping spike peptides were used to stimulate the cells. The BNT162b2 or mRNA-1273 vaccine was given to participants in two doses.

Sequencing of the DNA from cultured CD4+ T cells was carried out with the Oncomine TCR Beta short-read assay. One entry per CDR3 protein results from TCRdb running MiXCR on the PCR reads. The repertoire holds around 15,000 distinct CDR3 sequences, with around 48% as singletons. V shed 3 bases and J shed 5 bases, with 22 bases lying between them. From germline, CDR1 is DFQATT and CDR2 SNEGSKA (reference sequence). The CDR3 is 16 residues long. The treatment is: approximately nine-day PBMC culture with coronavirus spike peptide pools or control peptides (ViraFEST assay). Peptide pools at 10 ug/ml and IL-2 at 8.5 to 10 IU/ml were added to cultures of a few million PBMCs per well.

The clonotype originates from a human donor who had recovered from COVID-19. The sequenced sample consisted of CD4+ T cells from blood, cultured in vitro. The V and J genes are TRBV20-1 and TRBJ2-5; maybe TRBD2 (7 bases). The CDR3 nucleotides read TGCAGTGCTAGCCCATGGCGGGGGCCAGTTGGGGAGACCCAGTACTTC. Protein product: CSASPWRGPVGETQYF.